This T cell receptor beta chain was observed in a study of T-cell reconstitution after alpha-beta-depleted transplantation in children. Preparation of the TCRbeta library involved a method that used unique molecular identifiers. TCRdb reanalysed the PCR reads using MiXCR and keeps one entry per CDR3 protein. This sample has roughly 52,000 distinct CDR3 sequences, with around 5.9% found just once. Looked up from germline, CDR1 is SNHLY and CDR2 is FYNNEI. The CDR3 spans 15 residues. V dropped 5 bases and J dropped 4 bases, with 15 bases sitting between them. Only a few counts were recorded for this clonotype.

The chain joins TRBV2 to TRBJ1-5, with D perhaps matching TRBD1 (5 bases). Material: PBMCs, mostly from graft donor cells, obtained 60 days after TCRalphabeta/CD19-depleted stem cell transplant. The receptor's source is a female patient aged 2-10 years who had a stem cell transplant for aplastic anemia, so the T cells may come from the graft donor. The CDR3, as DNA: TGTGCCAGCAGTCCGCAGGGTGTGGGGAATCAGCCCCAGCATTTT. Amino acid sequence: CASSPQGVGNQPQHF.